The clone carrying this TCR beta chain was detected many times. Its specificity is not known. Trimming at V came to 4 bases and at J to 5 bases, leaving 10 bases not matched to a gene. There are 15 residues in the CDR3. Germline V gene lookup returns CDR1 SEHNR and CDR2 FQNEAQ (reference sequence). Time point of the sample: persistent/refractory GD, antithyroid drugs over 5 years with positive TRAb. RNA extracted from PBMCs served as the sequencing template. Library construction for TCR beta used iRepertoire HTBI primers and Arm-PCR of CDR3 regions. TCRdb re-called the multiplex PCR reads through MiXCR, storing one row per CDR3 protein. The table includes under 500,000 distinct CDR3 sequences, about a fifth detected once. The record originates from a study of regulatory T cells in long-lasting Graves disease. Findings and caveats of the study: The analysis examined peripheral blood only and excluded thyroid tissue. Accuracy was perhaps lowered by the small sample size. Persistent disease favored TRBV28, TRBJ1-2 and TRBJ2-5.

The chain employs TRBV7-9 and TRBJ2-7, with 8 nucleotides matching TRBD1. This specimen consisted of peripheral blood mononuclear cells (PBMCs), obtained when the disease was refractory, from a patient treated with antithyroid drugs. This clonotype was obtained from a female donor with Graves disease. The CDR3 DNA reads as TGTGCCAGCAGCTCCCCGGGACAGGAACCCGACGAGCAGTACTTC. This gives the protein CASSSPGQEPDEQYF.